The present entry profiles one TCR beta chain with its context. Antigen: not known. The sample comes from a study of T cell responses to AZD1222 COVID-19 vaccine. Study-level points and caveats: Donors skewed white British and female; clonal diversity was possibly underestimated. Seropositivity was recorded at baseline in only a handful of AZD1222 recipients.

The CDR3 runs 12 residues. Trimming pared 2 bases from V and 1 base from J, leaving 5 bases between. Germline values: CDR1 GTSNPN, CDR2 SVGIG (reference sequence). TCRdb keeps only in-frame clones here, not all; method: immunoSEQ multiplex PCR. The table lists 91,000 or so clones, 90% to 95% of them singletons. The clonotype originates from an adult who received the AZD1222 COVID-19 vaccine. The starting material was peripheral blood, obtained 28 days after the second AZD1222 dose. This chain joins TRBV30 and TRBJ1-1; D unclear. The CDR3 reads CAWSFGNTEAFF. CDR3 DNA sequence: TGTGCCTGGAGTTTCGGGAACACTGAAGCTTTCTTT.